The clone carrying this T cell receptor beta chain was picked up one time. Antigen specificity is unknown. This specimen comes from a study of Graves' ophthalmopathy and Graves' hyperthyroidism. Study observations and caveats: Ophthalmopathy and stable hyperthyroidism were discriminated by a 13-signature model, with roughly 88% sensitivity and around 77% specificity. Detected in blood as well were most expanded thyroid clonotypes with frequency above 0.001.

RNA transcripts served as template for amplifying TCR beta CDR3 sequences. The workflow started with a first-round RT-PCR run with HTBI primers and then moved on to a second-round multiplex PCR. One entry per CDR3 protein results from TCRdb running MiXCR on the multiplex PCR reads. This table holds approximately 480,000 distinct CDR3 sequences, around 15% found once. CDR3 length: 16 residues. From germline, CDR1 is MNHNS and CDR2 SASEGT. V was shortened by 5 bases and J by 2 bases, with 19 bases between the two germline ends. Active ophthalmopathy (CAS at least 3, NOSPECS at least 4), lasting under 3 months. If patients had other autoimmune diseases, uncontrolled infections, pregnancy or lactation, they were excluded.

This receptor was obtained from a woman aged 25-40 years with Graves' ophthalmopathy. The chain couples TRBV6-1 to TRBJ2-7; D might be TRBD2 (6 bases). Sequenced input: blood. This CDR3 is CASSILPSEIAYEQYF. The CDR3 DNA is TGTGCCAGCAGTATCCTCCCTAGCGAAATAGCCTACGAGCAGTACTTC.